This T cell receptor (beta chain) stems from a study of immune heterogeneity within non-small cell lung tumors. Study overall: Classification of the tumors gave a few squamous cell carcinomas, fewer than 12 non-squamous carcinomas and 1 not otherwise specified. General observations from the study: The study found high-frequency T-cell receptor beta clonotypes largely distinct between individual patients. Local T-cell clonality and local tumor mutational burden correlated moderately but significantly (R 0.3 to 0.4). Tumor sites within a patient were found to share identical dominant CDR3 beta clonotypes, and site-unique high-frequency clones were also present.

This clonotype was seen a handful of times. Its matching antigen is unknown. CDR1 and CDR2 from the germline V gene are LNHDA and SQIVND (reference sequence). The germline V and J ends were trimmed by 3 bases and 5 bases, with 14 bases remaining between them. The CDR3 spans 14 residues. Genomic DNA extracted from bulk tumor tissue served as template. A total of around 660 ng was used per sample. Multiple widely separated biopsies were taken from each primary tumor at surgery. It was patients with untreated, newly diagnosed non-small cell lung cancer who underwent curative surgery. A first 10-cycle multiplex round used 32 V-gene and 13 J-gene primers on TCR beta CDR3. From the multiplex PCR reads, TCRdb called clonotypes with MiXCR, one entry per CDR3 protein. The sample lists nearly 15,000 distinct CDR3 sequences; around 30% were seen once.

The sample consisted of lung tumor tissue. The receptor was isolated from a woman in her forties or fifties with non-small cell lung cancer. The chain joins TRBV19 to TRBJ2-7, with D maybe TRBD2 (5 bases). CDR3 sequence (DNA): TGTGCCAGTAGTATCCGAGCGGTATCCAACGAGCAGTACTTC. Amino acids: CASSIRAVSNEQYF.